Listed below are T cell receptor beta chains from one sample, sequenced in a study of blood T cell repertoires in COVID-19. Profiled with immunoSEQ multiplex PCR; TCRdb holds only in-frame clones, not every one. The sample contains approximately 61,000 clones, roughly three quarters of which appear only once. The sequencing input was peripheral blood. These receptors came from a human donor in a cohort sampled during active COVID-19. CDR3s include the opening cysteine and the closing phenylalanine or tryptophan. A D gene is named only where the DNA matches it firmly. The size field is filled for only some rows; it gives once, few, many or a size class.

V: TRBV25-1; size: -; J: TRBJ1-2; D: TRBD1; DNA: TGTGCCAGCACGCGGACAGGTGGTGGCTACACCTTC; CDR3: CASTRTGGGYTF
V: TRBV11-2; size: -; J: TRBJ2-5; D: -; DNA: TGTGCCAGCAGCTTATCCCTCGGGGAGACCCAGTACTTC; CDR3: CASSLSLGETQYF
V: TRBV5-6; size: -; J: TRBJ2-5; D: -; DNA: TGTGCCAGCAGCTTCGACACTCGGGAGACCCAGTACTTC; CDR3: CASSFDTRETQYF
V: TRBV7-6; size: -; J: TRBJ2-1; D: -; DNA: TGTGCCAGCAGCCGCTCAGGGACAAACTACAATGAGCAGTTCTTC; CDR3: CASSRSGTNYNEQFF
V: TRBV7-9; size: -; J: TRBJ2-3; D: TRBD1; DNA: TGTGCCAGCAGCTCCCTAGACAGGGTAGCAGATACGCAGTATTTT; CDR3: CASSSLDRVADTQYF
V: TRBV6-1; size: -; J: TRBJ2-7; D: -; DNA: TGTGCCAGCAGTGAATTACTTCTCGGGGACACTTACGAGCAGTACTTC; CDR3: CASSELLLGDTYEQYF
V: TRBV9; size: -; J: TRBJ2-5; D: TRBD2; DNA: TGTGCCAGCAGCGGAGGACTAGCGGGAGACTTCCAAGAGACCCAGTACTTC; CDR3: CASSGGLAGDFQETQYF
V: TRBV3-1/TRBV3-2; size: many; J: TRBJ2-7; D: -; DNA: TGTGCCAGCAGCTTCTCGGGCAGCGGCTCCTACGAGCAGTACTTC; CDR3: CASSFSGSGSYEQYF
V: TRBV30; size: -; J: TRBJ1-5; D: TRBD1; DNA: TGTGCCTGGAGTGCATCGACAGGGTCTCAGCCCCAGCATTTT; CDR3: CAWSASTGSQPQHF
V: TRBV19; size: -; J: TRBJ2-2; D: TRBD1; DNA: TGTGCCAGTAGTATAGCCGGGACAGATACTCCCGGGGAGCTGTTTTTT; CDR3: CASSIAGTDTPGELFF
V: TRBV7-8; size: -; J: TRBJ2-1; D: -; DNA: TGTGCCAGCAGCTCCGTTGACAGATACAATGAGCAGTTCTTC; CDR3: CASSSVDRYNEQFF
V: TRBV7-9; size: -; J: TRBJ1-1; D: TRBD1; DNA: TGTGCCAGCAGCTTAGGACAGGGGAACACTGAAGCTTTCTTT; CDR3: CASSLGQGNTEAFF
V: TRBV27; size: -; J: TRBJ2-3; D: -; DNA: TGTGCCAGCAGGCCCGGGACATGGGGCACAGATACGCAGTATTTT; CDR3: CASRPGTWGTDTQYF
V: TRBV6-5; size: -; J: TRBJ1-5; D: TRBD1; DNA: TGTGCCAGTAGGGAGACAGGGGGCCTTCAGCCCCAGCATTTT; CDR3: CASRETGGLQPQHF
V: TRBV19; size: few; J: TRBJ2-5; D: TRBD2; DNA: TGTGCCAGTAGACGTAGCGGGTACCAAGAGACCCAGTACTTC; CDR3: CASRRSGYQETQYF
V: TRBV19; size: few; J: TRBJ1-4; D: -; DNA: TGTGCCGCTAAGGGGGTGACTAATGAAAAACTGTTTTTT; CDR3: CAAKGVTNEKLFF
V: TRBV20-1; size: -; J: TRBJ2-6; D: -; DNA: TGCAGTGCTAGTGGTCACTCTGGGGCCAACGTCCTGACTTTC; CDR3: CSASGHSGANVLTF
V: TRBV2; size: -; J: TRBJ1-2; D: TRBD1; DNA: TGTGCCACGGGAACCCTTGGGACAGGGGCTTTTGGATATGGCTACACCTTC; CDR3: CATGTLGTGAFGYGYTF
V: TRBV7-2; size: -; J: TRBJ2-5; D: TRBD1; DNA: TGTGCCAGCAGTCGAACCGGGACAGGGACGGAGACCCAGTACTTC; CDR3: CASSRTGTGTETQYF
V: TRBV7-2; size: -; J: TRBJ1-1; D: -; DNA: TGTGCCTCACGATCCCGGGTTGCGGCTTTCTTT; CDR3: CASRSRVAAFF
V: TRBV11-2; size: few; J: TRBJ1-1; D: -; DNA: TGTGCCAGCAGCTTGGCAAGAGGGGGCACTGAAGCTTTCTTT; CDR3: CASSLARGGTEAFF
V: TRBV2; size: -; J: TRBJ1-1; D: TRBD1; DNA: TGTGCCAGCAAAAAATTCGGGACAGGGAACCCTGAAGCTTTCTTT; CDR3: CASKKFGTGNPEAFF
V: TRBV5-6; size: few; J: TRBJ1-6; D: -; DNA: TGTGCCAGCAGCTTGGGGACGGGGGGAAATAATTCACCCCTCCACTTT; CDR3: CASSLGTGGNNSPLHF
V: TRBV5-1; size: -; J: TRBJ1-6; D: -; DNA: TGCGCCAGCAGCTTGGGACAACCACCCCTCCACTTT; CDR3: CASSLGQPPLHF
V: TRBV15; size: -; J: TRBJ1-6; D: TRBD1; DNA: TGTGCCACCAGCCGCGGACAGGAGGGCTCACCCCTCCACTTT; CDR3: CATSRGQEGSPLHF
V: TRBV18; size: -; J: TRBJ1-3; D: -; DNA: TGTGCCAGCTCACCCGACGGGACTTTCTCTGGAAACACCATATATTTT; CDR3: CASSPDGTFSGNTIYF
V: TRBV11-2; size: -; J: TRBJ2-3; D: TRBD1; DNA: TGTGCCAGCAGCACGGGACAGTTCACAGATACGCAGTATTTT; CDR3: CASSTGQFTDTQYF
V: TRBV19; size: -; J: TRBJ1-1; D: TRBD1; DNA: TGTGCCAGTAGTATAGAGGCAGGGGGCAGGTACACTGAAGCTTTCTTT; CDR3: CASSIEAGGRYTEAFF
V: TRBV20-1; size: -; J: TRBJ2-7; D: -; DNA: TGCAGTGCTAGAGATGTCCTGGAGCAGTACTTC; CDR3: CSARDVLEQYF
V: TRBV7-9; size: -; J: TRBJ2-1; D: TRBD1; DNA: TGTGCCAGCAGCTTAACAACAGGGGCGTACAATGAGCAGTTCTTC; CDR3: CASSLTTGAYNEQFF
V: TRBV5-1; size: -; J: TRBJ2-4; D: -; DNA: TGCGCCAGCAGCCCAAACGAATACGGTCTAGCCAAAAACATTCAGTACTTC; CDR3: CASSPNEYGLAKNIQYF
V: TRBV5-6; size: -; J: TRBJ2-1; D: TRBD2; DNA: TGTGCCAGCAGAGGAGCGGGAGCCCCCAATGAGCAGTTCTTC; CDR3: CASRGAGAPNEQFF
V: TRBV2; size: once; J: TRBJ2-6; D: TRBD1; DNA: TGTGCCAGCACTGATGAGACAGGGATCTCTGGGGCCAACGTCCTGACTTTC; CDR3: CASTDETGISGANVLTF